A single sample gave rise to the 2 T cell receptor beta chains below, sequenced in a study of cytomegalovirus exposure and HLA in healthy donors. This PCR relied on a set of 60 Vbeta primers and 13 Jbeta primers. The protocol was immunoSEQ multiplex PCR, while the TCRdb copy is restricted to in-frame clones and leaves out a portion. The data show roughly 200,000 clones, with 82% seen just once and about 2.6% held by the top ten. Sequenced sample: PBMCs. The receptor set was obtained from a woman in her 40s in good health and CMV-seronegative.

This sequence joins TRBV7-9 and TRBJ2-1; unclear D gene. Germline values: CDR1 SEHNR, CDR2 FQNEAQ (reference sequence). CDR3 length equals 13 residues. Trimming shortened V by 5 bases and J by 10 bases, and 15 bases separated the two germline ends. The CDR3 reads CASSPTLAQEQFF. In nucleotides, the CDR3 is TGTGCCAGCAGCCCTACTCTCGCGCAAGAGCAGTTCTTC.

The chain links TRBV5-1 to TRBJ2-7, with 10 nucleotides matching TRBD2. This CDR3 is 18 amino acids long. The junction had 18 bases not matched to a gene; V was cut back by 4 bases and J by 5 bases. Germline assignment: CDR1 SGHRS and CDR2 YFSETQ. The DNA for the CDR3 is TGCGCCAGCAGCGGGGAGGCTAGCGGGAGTCCGGGCTGGGACGAGCAGTACTTC. Its translation: CASSGEASGSPGWDEQYF.